These 20 T cell receptor beta chains share one sample of origin, sequenced in a study of blood T cell repertoires in COVID-19. Some clones are missing from TCRdb's copy, which holds only in-frame ones; the method was immunoSEQ multiplex PCR. The table lists tens of thousands of clones, about nine tenths of them singletons. Sequencing used peripheral blood. Every receptor here comes from a man between 25 and 39 years old with acute or convalescent COVID-19.

This rearrangement joins TRBV6-5 to TRBJ2-2, with a tentative D call TRBD1 (6 bases). The CDR3 extends over 13 amino acids. V was cut by 6 bases and J by 4 bases, with 9 bases left in between. Germline CDR1 is MNHEY and CDR2 is SVGAGI. The CDR3 protein is CASSSTGTGELFF. The CDR3 nucleotides are TGTGCCAGCAGCTCGACAGGCACCGGGGAGCTGTTTTTT.

This clone came up once. This sequence joins TRBV9 and TRBJ2-3; D is uncertain. The CDR3 has 12 residues. Between the trimmed V and J ends, which lost 0 bases and 5 bases, there was a span of 4 bases. Germline V lookup: CDR1 SGDLS, CDR2 YYNGEE. As DNA, the CDR3 is TGTGCCAGCAGCGTAGCCGGAGATACGCAGTATTTT. This gives the protein CASSVAGDTQYF.

This clone was detected once. The chain joins TRBV9 to TRBJ1-4; possibly TRBD1 for D (6 bases). The CDR3 is 12 residues long. V was trimmed by 3 bases and J by 8 bases, leaving 8 bases between them. Per germline, CDR1 SGDLS and CDR2 YYNGEE. The CDR3 sequence is CASSDQGEKLFF. The CDR3, as DNA: TGTGCCAGCAGCGATCAGGGGGAAAAACTGTTTTTT.

This chain uses TRBV7-8 with TRBJ1-1; tentative D call: TRBD1 (5 bases). Germline assignment: CDR1 SGHVS and CDR2 FQNEAQ. This CDR3 has 14 residues. V was cut by 2 bases and J by 3 bases, with 10 bases left in between. As DNA, the CDR3 is TGTGCCAGCAGCTTATTGGGGGGTGACACTGAAGCTTTCTTT. Protein sequence: CASSLLGGDTEAFF.

The V gene is TRBV27, the J gene TRBJ2-1; 7 nucleotides agree with TRBD2. The CDR3 totals 17 residues. The germline gives CDR1 MNHEY, CDR2 SMNVEV (reference sequence). The ends lost 6 bases at V and 5 bases at J; junction bases unmatched: 16. This CDR3 is CASRPVHSGRYNNEQFF. CDR3 in DNA: TGTGCCAGCAGACCAGTGCATAGCGGGCGCTACAACAATGAGCAGTTCTTC.

This chain links TRBV6-5 with TRBJ1-2; D is ambiguous. CDR1 and CDR2 from the germline V gene are MNHEY and SVGAGI. Trimming shortened V by 6 bases and J by 0 bases, and 11 bases separated the two germline ends. This CDR3 is 14 amino acids long. The CDR3 region has the DNA TGTGCCAGCAGGCGGGATCCAGCTAACTATGGCTACACCTTC. Its protein is CASRRDPANYGYTF.

This sequence joins TRBV2 and TRBJ1-1, with 12 bases fitting TRBD1. The V gene end was trimmed by 6 bases and the J gene end by 8 bases; junction bases not matched to a gene: 10. The CDR3 is made up of 15 amino acids. Germline V lookup: CDR1 SNHLY, CDR2 FYNNEI. DNA for the CDR3: TGTGCCAGCAGGGGGACAGGGGGCCTCCGCGCCGAAGCTTTCTTT. Its protein product is CASRGTGGLRAEAFF.

The chain recombines TRBV7-8 with TRBJ2-7; 9 nucleotides match TRBD1. V was clipped by 5 bases and J by 7 bases; unmatched bases: 9. This CDR3 region has 14 residues. Germline assignment: CDR1 SGHVS and CDR2 FQNEAQ. CDR3 residues: CASSPTPTGGEQYV. CDR3 sequence (DNA): TGTGCCAGCAGCCCCACCCCGACAGGGGGTGAGCAGTACGTC.

CDR3 nucleotides: TGTGCCAGCAGCGTCTCCCAGGGGGTAGGAGGTGGAAACACCATATATTTT. This gives the protein CASSVSQGVGGGNTIYF. This sequence joins TRBV9 and TRBJ1-3, with TRBD1 matching 7 bases. Germline CDR1 reads SGDLS; CDR2 reads YYNGEE. The CDR3 runs 17 residues. Trimming at V came to 2 bases and at J to 3 bases, leaving 11 bases not matched to a gene.

The V and J genes are TRBV2 and TRBJ1-5; D not certain. Germline CDR1 and CDR2: SNHLY and FYNNEI. The CDR3 has 13 residues. The ends were cut back, 6 bases at V and 0 bases at J, with 6 bases in the middle. The CDR3 DNA is TGTGCCAGCAGGTTATATAGCAATCAGCCCCAGCATTTT. Translation gives CASRLYSNQPQHF.

The rearrangement joins TRBV28 to TRBJ2-7, with TRBD1 as a possible D gene (6 bases). The CDR3 contains 14 residues. Per the germline V gene, CDR1 is MDHEN and CDR2 is SYDVKM. Trimming removed 5 bases from V and 1 base from J, with 12 bases in between. This chain's CDR3 is CASSPLRGSYEQYV. The CDR3 bases are TGTGCCAGCAGTCCTCTAAGGGGGTCCTACGAGCAGTACGTC.

Of note for this clone: The same CDR3 also results from other DNA sequences found in this sample. This CDR3 is CASSIDRGNYGYTF. As DNA, the CDR3 is TGTGCCAGTAGTATAGACCGGGGGAACTATGGCTACACCTTC. The rearrangement joins TRBV19 to TRBJ1-2; weak D call: TRBD1 (5 bases). The CDR3 runs to 14 residues. Trimming left V 0 bases short and J 2 bases short, with 7 bases between. Germline CDR1 and CDR2: LNHDA and SQIVND (reference sequence).

The CDR3 nucleotides read TGTGCCAGCAGCCAAGATTCCTCGACAGGGAATCTCGATGGCTACACCTTC. Encoded protein: CASSQDSSTGNLDGYTF. The chain joins TRBV3-1 (or the pseudogene TRBV3-2) to TRBJ1-2, with TRBD1 matching over 7 bases. The V and J ends lost 0 bases and 6 bases, in that order; junction bases with no gene match: 13. Germline V gene sequence: CDR1 LGHDT, CDR2 YNNKEL (reference sequence). The CDR3 covers 17 residues.

The chain is built from TRBV14 and TRBJ2-4; 11 bases line up with TRBD2. CDR1 is SGHDN, CDR2 FVKESK, per germline. The CDR3 is made up of 16 amino acids. Losses at the gene ends were 2 bases for V and 8 bases for J; bases not matched to a gene: 8. The CDR3 loop is CASSQSLLAGVDIQYF. As DNA, the CDR3 is TGTGCCAGCAGCCAATCTCTACTAGCGGGAGTTGACATTCAGTACTTC.

The rearrangement joins TRBV20-1 to TRBJ2-7; TRBD1 aligns across 9 bases. J lost 5 bases, V lost 8 bases, and 4 bases had no gene match. Looked up from germline, CDR1 is DFQATT and CDR2 is SNEGSKA (reference sequence). CDR3 length equals 11 residues. The DNA for the CDR3 is TGCAGTCCGGGACAGGGCAACGAGCAGTACTTC. It is translated as CSPGQGNEQYF.

The V call is TRBV3-1 (or the pseudogene TRBV3-2), the J call TRBJ1-5; TRBD1 aligns across 7 bases. This CDR3 is built from 14 residues. Germline-derived CDR1 and CDR2 are LGHDT and YNNKEL (reference sequence). With V trimmed by 2 bases and J by 3 bases, 1 base remained unmatched. The CDR3 sequence: CASSQQGVNQPQHF. The DNA for the CDR3 is TGTGCCAGCAGCCAACAGGGGGTCAATCAGCCCCAGCATTTT.

This chain uses TRBV7-8 with TRBJ2-7; D is ambiguous. The germline CDR1 and CDR2 sequences are SGHVS and FQNEAQ. The V gene lost 6 bases and the J gene lost 4 bases, with 13 bases spanning the gap. This CDR3 has 13 amino acids. CDR3 in amino acids: CASSVQINYEQYF. CDR3 sequence (DNA): TGTGCCAGCAGTGTACAGATAAATTACGAGCAGTACTTC.

This clone was counted only a few times. V gene TRBV5-1 combines with J gene TRBJ2-7; D may be TRBD1 (6 bases). Per germline, CDR1 SGHRS and CDR2 YFSETQ. The V and J ends lost 4 bases and 3 bases respectively, with 17 bases between them. This CDR3 spans 15 amino acids. The CDR3: CASSPTGTGHYEQYF. For the CDR3, the DNA is TGCGCCAGCAGCCCTACAGGGACGGGGCACTACGAGCAGTACTTC.

The chain combines TRBV5-1 with TRBJ1-4, with 7 nucleotides matching TRBD1. This CDR3 spans 15 amino acids. Trimming took 3 bases from V and 7 from J; bases not matched to a gene: 9. Germline assignment: CDR1 SGHRS and CDR2 YFSETQ. CDR3 in amino acids: CASSSTGTFAEKLFF. The CDR3, as DNA: TGCGCCAGCAGCTCGACAGGGACCTTTGCTGAAAAACTGTTTTTT. The full variable domain, completed using reference TRBV5-1 and TRBJ1-4, is KAGVTQTPRYLIKTRGQQVTLSCSPISGHRSVSWYQQTPGQGLQFLFEYFSETQRNKGNFPGRFSGRQFSNSRSEMNVSTLELGDSALYLCASSSTGTFAEKLFFGSGTQLSVL.

In this sample, this clone turned up a few times. The rearrangement joins TRBV6-4 to TRBJ1-3; D is perhaps TRBD1 (5 bases). Germline V lookup: CDR1 MRHNA, CDR2 SNTAGT. This CDR3 comprises 13 residues. V lost 9 bases, J lost 0 bases, and 9 bases lay in between. CDR3 nucleotides: TGTGCCAGTTTCAGGGTCTCTGGAAACACCATATATTTT. This encodes CASFRVSGNTIYF.